The subject of this entry is one T cell receptor (beta chain). Its antigen remains unidentified. Time point indicated: cycle 4 day 1 (C4D1), after five to seven weeks of nivolumab. After autologous stem cell transplantation all patients relapsed, and prior brentuximab vedotin exposure differed between cohorts. Patients had relapsed/refractory classical Hodgkin lymphoma with complete response, partial response or progressive disease as best response. Using immunoSEQ multiplex PCR, the repertoire was profiled, and TCRdb retains in-frame clones only, with some absent. The sample consists of about 92,000 clones, 83% of them appearing once. This sample stems from a study of PD-1 blockade in classical Hodgkin lymphoma. Study-level findings and limits: Compared with baseline, CD4+ but not CD8+ TCR diversity had risen significantly by C4D1. Baseline TCR diversity was reportedly lower in newly diagnosed patients than in healthy donors. It was reported as lower still in relapsed/refractory patients. Why the repertoires differ is still unclear, perhaps disease activity or prior therapy.

Trimming took 2 bases from V and 0 from J, leaving 8 bases between them. CDR1 and CDR2 from the germline V gene are SGHRS and YFSETQ. The CDR3 has 15 amino acids. The sample was peripheral blood mononuclear cells (PBMCs), taken before the fourth cycle of nivolumab. The origin of this receptor is a human donor with classical Hodgkin lymphoma. The chain has TRBV5-1 and TRBJ2-2; D ambiguous. The CDR3 here is CASSLGATNTGELFF. The CDR3 bases are TGCGCCAGCAGCTTAGGAGCGACGAACACCGGGGAGCTGTTTTTT.